The following is a T cell receptor (beta chain) sequence with its context. This clonotype was found a few times. The clone's antigen remains unknown. Qualities for individual bases were not recorded, and no much larger clone is one base off. Compared with germline, V lacks 0 bases and J lacks 1 base; bases without a gene match: 2. Inclusive of the bounding cysteine and phenylalanine, the CDR3 is 15 residues long. The retained sequence is limited to the CDR3, 45 bases, with the frame set at the first base. CDR1 and CDR2 (MNHEY, SVGAGI) derive from the germline V gene. These data come from a study of CD8 T cells in ankylosing spondylitis (dated by TCRdb to the late 2010s). About the study as a whole: The study set out to find disease-linked TCR variants by profiling T cell receptor beta repertoires in ankylosing spondylitis patients and healthy donors. In total, the full study cohort was made up of 108 healthy donors and about two dozen ankylosing spondylitis patients. Peripheral blood was sampled, and synovial fluid was additionally collected from ankylosing spondylitis patients. Summary of the overall study and its limitations: Some motif variants were previously reported in synovial fluid and blood of reactive arthritis patients, suggesting common disease-initiation mechanisms. The disease-linked clones showed a CD8+ phenotype and occurred at relatively low frequencies in peripheral blood. The disease-linked clones were reported to be significantly enriched in matched synovial fluid samples from ankylosing spondylitis patients. Blood from ankylosing spondylitis patients appeared to be characterized by a TCR beta motif composed of roughly eight highly homologous amino acid variants.

TCRdb names Illumina HiSeq 2500 as the instrument used. Quantitative 5'-RACE with molecular barcodes was the method used to prepare the TCR beta libraries. The authors' analysis ran thus. A new computational method based on a probabilistic model of VDJ rearrangement was used to identify disease-linked TCR variants. The public reads were reanalyzed by TCRdb: fastp trimming at Q25, MiXCR alignment, in-frame beta chains only. Every distinct CDR3 protein forms one entry, paired with its most common genes and DNA. The V and J calls and clone size are TCRdb's, not the authors'. For this sample the table gives 500,000 to 650,000 distinct CDR3 sequences, of which approximately 5% were detected only once. Around 3.6% of the sample rests with the top ten.

The source material was blood, either unsorted or a sorted T cell fraction (not recorded which). This sequence was found in a male donor with ankylosing spondylitis. The V gene is TRBV6-5 and the J gene is TRBJ1-2; 7 bases in the junction line up with TRBD1. In nucleotides, the sequence is TGTGCCAGCAGTTACTCGGGACAGATTAACTATGGCTACACCTTC. This sequence encodes CASSYSGQINYGYTF.